Sequencing of this T cell receptor (beta chain) was carried out in a study of identical twins. This clonotype was seen at least ten times. Trimming took 0 bases from V and 1 from J, leaving 7 bases between them. The CDR3 runs to 14 residues. From germline, CDR1 is SGDLS and CDR2 YYNGEE. TCRdb itself ran the 5' RACE reads through MiXCR, one entry per CDR3 protein. The sample contains about 520,000 distinct CDR3 sequences, under 25% of which appear only once. These data also featured in a second study, about T cells expressing NK-cell markers.

Sequenced input: CD4+ T cells sorted from blood. The chain links TRBV9 to TRBJ1-1; D is undetermined. The receptor was isolated from a young woman in good health. The CDR3: CASSVGPQNTEAFF. In DNA, the CDR3 is TGTGCCAGCAGCGTAGGACCGCAGAACACTGAAGCTTTCTTT.